A single sample gave rise to the 8 T cell receptor beta chains below, sequenced in a study of tumor-infiltrating lymphocytes in primary liver carcinoma. Production of TCR beta cDNA used around 500 ng total RNA together with a constant-region primer. Three nested multiplex PCR rounds of slightly modified ARM-PCR generated TCR beta libraries. With TRBV1-TRBV30 forward primers and a C-beta reverse primer, the first two PCR rounds were run for around 10 cycles each. A single record per CDR3 protein comes from TCRdb applying MiXCR to the multiplex PCR reads. This sample has approximately 330,000 distinct CDR3 sequences; around three fifths occur once, and the top ten carry approximately 5.9%. The researchers obtained blood RNA from unsorted whole blood and also extracted germline DNA. The sample comprised peripheral blood. All receptors come from a man between 40 and 49 years old with primary liver carcinoma and hepatitis B virus infection.

This clonotype was observed at least ten times. V usage is TRBV11-2 and J usage is TRBJ2-2; 14 nucleotides line up with TRBD2. V shed 6 bases, J shed 3 bases, and the junction held 12 bases outside the gene matches. The CDR3 consists of 19 residues. Germline values: CDR1 SGHAT, CDR2 FQNNGV. Here the CDR3 reads CASRPGLAGGWVDTGELFF. Written as DNA, the CDR3 is TGTGCCAGCAGGCCTGGACTAGCGGGAGGATGGGTTGACACCGGGGAGCTGTTTTTT.

A few counts support this clonotype. The rearrangement links TRBV10-3 to TRBJ2-5, with 14 bases identical to TRBD2. This CDR3 region has 15 residues. Trimming took 6 bases from V and 5 from J; bases not matched to a gene: 5. Germline loops: CDR1 ENHRY, CDR2 SYGVKD. For the CDR3, the DNA is TGTGCCATCAGGGGACTAGCGGGAGTTAAGGAGACCCAGTACTTC. Residues: CAIRGLAGVKETQYF.

Regarding this clonotype: This may be a read error, as it is one base from a much larger clone. The chain links TRBV12-3 or TRBV12-4 to TRBJ2-1, with 9 bases identical to TRBD1. Losses at the gene ends were 2 bases for V and 15 bases for J; bases not matched to a gene: 8. The CDR3 loop spans 13 amino acids. The CDR3 DNA reads TGTGCCAGCAGTTTAAGCCGACTGGGACAGGGGTTCTTC. Protein: CASSLSRLGQGFF.

This clonotype was observed many times. This chain joins TRBV6-1 and TRBJ1-2; 8 bases align to TRBD1. This CDR3 region has 14 residues. Germline trimming cut 4 bases from V and 2 bases from J; bases unmatched to any gene: 3. Germline lookup yields CDR1 MNHNS and CDR2 SASEGT. In nucleotides, the CDR3 is TGTGCCAGCAGTGCGGGACAGGTCAACTATGGCTACACCTTC. Translation gives CASSAGQVNYGYTF.

This chain connects TRBV11-2 to TRBJ2-5; no reliable D call. The CDR3 runs to 13 residues. Trimming cost V 1 base and J 4 bases, with 7 bases left between them. CDR1 is SGHAT and CDR2 is FQNNGV in the germline V gene. The CDR3 coding sequence is TGTGCCAGCAGCTTAGTGCTAGGAGAGACCCAGTACTTC. This encodes CASSLVLGETQYF.

The gene calls are TRBV5-1 and TRBJ2-5; tentatively, D is TRBD1 (5 bases). The CDR3 is 14 amino acids. Germline assignment: CDR1 SGHRS and CDR2 YFSETQ. V lost 4 bases, J lost 2 bases, and 12 bases lay in between. CDR3 residues: CASSVGRAQETQYF. The CDR3 DNA sequence: TGCGCCAGCAGCGTGGGCAGGGCGCAAGAGACCCAGTACTTC.

Concerning this clonotype: One end of the junction does not line up with germline, which may come from a read error. The rearrangement links TRBV29-1 to TRBJ2-6; D is perhaps TRBD1 (6 bases). The CDR3 consists of 15 residues. The germline CDR1 and CDR2 sequences are SQVTM and ANQGSEA. CDR3 bases: TGCAGCGCAAGGGGACACTGCTCTGGGGCCAACGACCTGACTTTC. As protein: CSARGHCSGANDLTF.

On this clonotype: Possible read error: a much larger clone is one base away. This chain joins TRBV6-7 and TRBJ2-2; the match to TRBD2 covers 10 bases. TRBV6-7 is treated as an ORF (open reading frame) with a function not yet certain. The CDR3 contains 16 residues. The V gene end was trimmed by 8 bases and the J gene end by 5 bases; junction bases not matched to a gene: 11. CDR3 loop: CASGSRTSGPTGELFF. The CDR3 region has the DNA TGTGCCAGCGGTTCAAGGACTAGCGGACCTACCGGGGAGCTGTTTTTT.